Shown below are 9 T cell receptor beta chains from a single sample sequenced in a study of blood T cell repertoires in COVID-19. Clones were read by immunoSEQ multiplex PCR, and TCRdb kept only the in-frame ones, dropping some. The top ten hold 20% to 25% of the sample, which has about 95,000 clones, 81% seen once. Sequences were obtained from peripheral blood. Source of these receptors: a man older than 75 with active or convalescent COVID-19.

The chain uses TRBV9 and TRBJ1-4, with D unclear. Germline-derived CDR1 and CDR2 are SGDLS and YYNGEE. The germline V and J ends were trimmed by 4 bases and 8 bases, with 15 bases remaining between them. CDR3 length: 14 residues. This chain's CDR3 is CASSLLSGSEKLFF. The DNA for the CDR3 is TGTGCCAGCAGCCTCCTGTCCGGGTCCGAAAAACTGTTTTTT.

The chain recombines TRBV14 with TRBJ1-3; D is possibly TRBD1 (6 bases). Trimming stripped 0 bases from V and 3 bases from J, with 12 bases between. Per germline, CDR1 SGHDN and CDR2 FVKESK. The CDR3 is 16 amino acids. The CDR3: CASSQDGTNFGNTIYF. DNA of the CDR3: TGTGCCAGCAGCCAAGACGGGACAAACTTTGGAAACACCATATATTTT.

The J gene is TRBJ2-2, the V gene TRBV5-1, with a weak D call TRBD1 (6 bases). Looked up from germline, CDR1 is SGHRS and CDR2 is YFSETQ. Trimming pared 4 bases from V and 0 bases from J, leaving 13 bases between. The CDR3 contains 16 residues. DNA of the CDR3: TGCGCCAGCAGCCGGCGGACAGCAGCGAACACCGGGGAGCTGTTTTTT. Its protein product is CASSRRTAANTGELFF. The whole variable domain, remainder taken from reference TRBV5-1 and TRBJ2-2, is KAGVTQTPRYLIKTRGQQVTLSCSPISGHRSVSWYQQTPGQGLQFLFEYFSETQRNKGNFPGRFSGRQFSNSRSEMNVSTLELGDSALYLCASSRRTAANTGELFFGEGSRLTVL.

This clone was counted once. The rearrangement links TRBV30 to TRBJ1-1, with D possibly TRBD1 on 5 matching bases. Germline V gene sequence: CDR1 GTSNPN, CDR2 SVGIG (reference sequence). The CDR3 loop spans 14 amino acids. Trimming shortened V by 4 bases and J by 0 bases, and 12 bases separated the two germline ends. This chain's CDR3 is CAWNGRVMNTEAFF. CDR3 in DNA: TGTGCCTGGAACGGCAGGGTCATGAACACTGAAGCTTTCTTT.

This clone was recorded once. An end of the junction does not agree with germline; a read error may underlie this. J is TRBJ1-2 and V is TRBV5-1; D is ambiguous. The CDR3 has 13 amino acids. The germline gives CDR1 SGHRS, CDR2 YFSETQ. CDR3 in DNA: TGCGCCAACAGCTTGGTGGTCACGCGCGGCTACACCTTC. Its translation is CANSLVVTRGYTF.

The chain joins TRBV6-5 to TRBJ2-7, with D possibly matching TRBD2 (6 bases). This CDR3 region has 14 residues. Looked up from germline, CDR1 is MNHEY and CDR2 is SVGAGI. V gave up 11 bases and J gave up 2 bases, with 19 bases separating them. As DNA, the CDR3 is TGTGCCGCGGCGCGGGCCGGGGGTACCTACGAGCAGTACTTC. It yields the protein CAAARAGGTYEQYF.

The chain employs TRBV4-1 and TRBJ2-5; 8 bases are a match to TRBD1. V shed 0 bases and J 5 bases; nucleotides not matched to a gene: 5. This CDR3 is 15 amino acids long. Germline V gene lookup returns CDR1 MGHRA and CDR2 YSYEKL. In nucleotides, the CDR3 is TGCGCCAGCAGCCAAGATCAGGGGGCGCGGGAGACCCAGTACTTC. Translating gives CASSQDQGARETQYF.

The chain combines TRBV7-2 with TRBJ2-7; D uncertain. This CDR3 spans 14 amino acids. Germline V lookup: CDR1 SGHTA, CDR2 FQGNSA. The V end lost 2 bases, the J end lost 1 base, and 9 bases lay between the germline ends. The CDR3 region has the DNA TGTGCCAGCAGCTTATCCCCAGGATCCTACGAGCAGTACTTC. This encodes CASSLSPGSYEQYF.

This chain uses TRBV2 with TRBJ2-7; D possibly corresponds to TRBD1 (5 bases). The V and J ends lost 7 bases and 6 bases respectively, with 13 bases between them. Germline CDR1 is SNHLY and CDR2 is FYNNEI. The CDR3 runs to 12 residues. The CDR3 nucleotides read TGTGCCAGCAAGGCAGAAGGGGTCGAGCAGTACTTC. Translating gives CASKAEGVEQYF. Filled out from reference TRBV2 and TRBJ2-7, the complete variable domain reads EPEVTQTPSHQVTQMGQEVILRCVPISNHLYFYWYRQILGQKVEFLVSFYNNEISEKSEIFDDQFSVERPDGSNFTLKIRSTKLEDSAMYFCASKAEGVEQYFGPGTRLTVT.